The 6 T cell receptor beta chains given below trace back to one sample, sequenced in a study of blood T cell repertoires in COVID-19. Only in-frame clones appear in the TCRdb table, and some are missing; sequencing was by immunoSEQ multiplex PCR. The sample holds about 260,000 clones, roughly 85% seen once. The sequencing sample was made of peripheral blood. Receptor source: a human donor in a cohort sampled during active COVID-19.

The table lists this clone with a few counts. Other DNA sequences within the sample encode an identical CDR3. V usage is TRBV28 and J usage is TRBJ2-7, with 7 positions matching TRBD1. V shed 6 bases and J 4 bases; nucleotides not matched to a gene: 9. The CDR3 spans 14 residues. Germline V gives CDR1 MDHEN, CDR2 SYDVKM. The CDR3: CASRSGTASYEQYF. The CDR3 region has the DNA TGTGCCAGCAGGTCCGGGACAGCATCTTACGAGCAGTACTTC.

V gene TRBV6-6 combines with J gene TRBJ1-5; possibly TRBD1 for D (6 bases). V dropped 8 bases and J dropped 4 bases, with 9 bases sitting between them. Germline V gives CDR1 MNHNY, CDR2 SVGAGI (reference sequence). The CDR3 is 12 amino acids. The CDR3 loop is CASGQPNQPQHF. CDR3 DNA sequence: TGTGCCAGCGGACAGCCAAATCAGCCCCAGCATTTT.

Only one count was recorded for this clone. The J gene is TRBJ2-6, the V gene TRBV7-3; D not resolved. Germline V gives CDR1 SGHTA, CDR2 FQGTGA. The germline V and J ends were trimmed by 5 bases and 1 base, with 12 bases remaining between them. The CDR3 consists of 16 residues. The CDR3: CASSLGLPSGANVLTF. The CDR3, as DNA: TGTGCCAGCAGCCTGGGCCTCCCTTCTGGGGCCAACGTCCTGACTTTC.

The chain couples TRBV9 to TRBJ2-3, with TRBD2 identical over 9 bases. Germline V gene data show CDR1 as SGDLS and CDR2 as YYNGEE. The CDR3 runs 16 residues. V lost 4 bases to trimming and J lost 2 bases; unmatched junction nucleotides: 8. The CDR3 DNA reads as TGTGCCAGCAGCTTAGGGACTAGCATATACACAGATACGCAGTATTTT. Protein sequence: CASSLGTSIYTDTQYF.

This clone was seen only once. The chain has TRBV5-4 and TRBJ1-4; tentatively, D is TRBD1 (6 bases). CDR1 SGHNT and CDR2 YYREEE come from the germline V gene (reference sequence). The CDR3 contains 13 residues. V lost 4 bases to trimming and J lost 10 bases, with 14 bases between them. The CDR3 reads CASSQDSHGKLFF. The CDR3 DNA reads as TGTGCCAGCAGCCAGGACAGCCACGGAAAACTGTTTTTT.

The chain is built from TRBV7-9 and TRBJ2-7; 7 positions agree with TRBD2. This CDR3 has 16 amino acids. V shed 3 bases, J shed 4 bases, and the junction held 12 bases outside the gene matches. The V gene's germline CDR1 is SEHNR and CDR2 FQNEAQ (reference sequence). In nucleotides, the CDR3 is TGTGCCAGCAGCTTTGAGGTGGGAGGGCCCGTGTACGAGCAGTACTTC. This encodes CASSFEVGGPVYEQYF.